This passage covers 30 T cell receptor beta chains from one sample sequenced in a study of T cell responses to AZD1222 COVID-19 vaccine. Sequencing was performed with immunoSEQ multiplex PCR; in TCRdb, only in-frame clones are kept and a portion is missing. The profile shows about 120,000 clones, roughly 84% of them singletons. The sample consisted of peripheral blood, taken 28 days after the second AZD1222 dose. These receptors were collected from an adult who received the AZD1222 COVID-19 vaccine.

This chain links TRBV7-3 with TRBJ2-1; 12 bases match TRBD2. The CDR3 is 15 residues long. After removal of 5 bases from V and 6 bases from J, the junction contained 5 bases not matched to a gene. CDR1 is SGHTA, CDR2 FQGTGA, per germline. DNA for the CDR3: TGTGCCAGCAGCCGAGGACTAGCGGGGACCAATGAGCAGTTCTTC. Residues: CASSRGLAGTNEQFF.

The V and J genes are TRBV3-1 (or the pseudogene TRBV3-2) and TRBJ1-5; D unresolved. Between the trimmed V and J ends, which lost 3 bases and 2 bases, there was a span of 14 bases. The CDR3 totals 16 residues. Germline CDR1 and CDR2: LGHDT and YNNKEL (reference sequence). The CDR3 here is CASSHHRVAGNQPQHF. CDR3 nucleotides: TGTGCCAGCAGCCATCACCGGGTGGCAGGCAATCAGCCCCAGCATTTT.

The chain employs TRBV28 and TRBJ2-2; 9 nucleotides agree with TRBD2. The CDR3 runs to 17 residues. V lost 6 bases, J lost 1 base, and 9 bases stayed unmatched. Germline CDR1 MDHEN, CDR2 SYDVKM. CDR3 sequence (DNA): TGTGCCAGCAGGACCCCGGGACTAGCAGGGAACACCGGGGAGCTGTTTTTT. It encodes CASRTPGLAGNTGELFF.

The gene calls are TRBV9 and TRBJ2-1, with 10 bases that match TRBD2. Germline-derived CDR1 and CDR2 are SGDLS and YYNGEE. The J segment lost 8 bases and the V segment lost 4 bases, leaving 9 bases of the junction unmatched. This CDR3 has 15 amino acids. CDR3 sequence: CASSLRAGGPDEQFF. CDR3 nucleotide sequence: TGTGCCAGCAGCCTACGAGCGGGGGGGCCCGATGAGCAGTTCTTC.

Worth noting for this clone: Germline and junction disagree at one end, which may indicate a read error. V is TRBV7-6 and J is TRBJ2-7; maybe TRBD1 (6 bases). This CDR3 has 15 amino acids. Per the germline V gene, CDR1 is SGHVS and CDR2 is FNYEAQ. The CDR3 region has the DNA TGTGCCAGCAGCTTAGAGTTGGGGGCTTCCTTCGAGCAGTACTTC. Protein: CASSLELGASFEQYF.

The chain couples TRBV28 to TRBJ1-5; the D gene is possibly TRBD1 (6 bases). Trimming shortened V by 3 bases and J by 0 bases, and 18 bases separated the two germline ends. The CDR3 is 18 residues long. Germline V gene data show CDR1 as MDHEN and CDR2 as SYDVKM. The CDR3 DNA reads TGTGCCAGCAGTTTGCCTTCTTTCGACAGGAATAGCAATCAGCCCCAGCATTTT. Its protein product is CASSLPSFDRNSNQPQHF.

The chain has TRBV7-9 and TRBJ1-2; unclear D gene. This CDR3 region has 14 residues. V was pared by 2 bases and J by 1 base, with 8 bases between. Germline CDR1 and CDR2: SEHNR and FQNEAQ (reference sequence). The CDR3 DNA follows: TGTGCCAGCAGCTTAATGGAGGGTAACTATGGCTACACCTTC. Translation gives CASSLMEGNYGYTF. The variable domain in full, with the rest retrieved from reference TRBV7-9 and TRBJ1-2, is DTGVSQNPRHKITKRGQNVTFRCDPISEHNRLYWYRQTLGQGPEFLTYFQNEAQLEKSRLLSDRFSAERPKGSFSTLEIQRTEQGDSAMYLCASSLMEGNYGYTFGSGTRLTVV.

V gene TRBV9 combines with J gene TRBJ1-1; D remains unclear. V shed 0 bases and J shed 4 bases, with 13 bases lying between them. The germline gives CDR1 SGDLS, CDR2 YYNGEE. CDR3 length: 15 residues. The CDR3 nucleotides are TGTGCCAGCAGCGTAGGAGGCGCGGGTGTCACTGAAGCTTTCTTT. Translating it yields CASSVGGAGVTEAFF.

V usage is TRBV6-5 and J usage is TRBJ2-5; TRBD2 is a possible D gene (5 bases). Trimming took off 8 bases at V and 5 bases at J, with 9 bases between the two ends. CDR1 MNHEY and CDR2 SVGAGI come from the germline V gene. This CDR3 contains 11 residues. CDR3 residues: CASGGWETQYF. The CDR3 DNA follows: TGTGCCAGCGGAGGATGGGAGACCCAGTACTTC.

In its sample, this clone was seen once. The chain links TRBV7-8 to TRBJ1-2; the D is unclear. Germline V gene sequence: CDR1 SGHVS, CDR2 FQNEAQ. CDR3 length equals 13 residues. The V and J ends lost 4 bases and 4 bases respectively, with 10 bases between them. The DNA for the CDR3 is TGTGCCAGCAGCTCTGGACGTTCCTATGGCTACACCTTC. It translates to CASSSGRSYGYTF.

This clone was observed a handful of times. V usage is TRBV3-1 (or the pseudogene TRBV3-2) and J usage is TRBJ2-7, with D possibly TRBD2 on 6 matching bases. The CDR3 covers 14 residues. Germline CDR1 and CDR2: LGHDT and YNNKEL (reference sequence). The V gene lost 6 bases and the J gene lost 4 bases, with 16 bases spanning the gap. CDR3: CASSKRRDPYEQYF. The CDR3 nucleotides read TGTGCCAGCAGTAAAAGGCGGGACCCTTACGAGCAGTACTTC.

A note on this clone: The same CDR3 is also encoded by other DNA sequences in this sample. CDR3 sequence (DNA): TGTGCCAGCAGCGGTTTAGCCGGGAGGACAGATACGCAGTATTTT. Translation: CASSGLAGRTDTQYF. V usage is TRBV3-1 (or the pseudogene TRBV3-2) and J usage is TRBJ2-3, with 7 nucleotides matching TRBD2. The V gene's germline CDR1 is LGHDT and CDR2 YNNKEL (reference sequence). The ends lost 5 bases at V and 3 bases at J; junction bases unmatched: 8. The CDR3 loop spans 15 amino acids.

The chain joins TRBV2 to TRBJ2-7; TRBD2 aligns across 8 bases. The CDR3 has 16 residues. V dropped 6 bases and J dropped 0; count of bases not matched to a gene: 10. Germline V gene data show CDR1 as SNHLY and CDR2 as FYNNEI. The chain's CDR3 is CASRGGYSGSSYEQYF. DNA of the CDR3: TGTGCCAGCAGGGGTGGGTACAGCGGGAGCTCCTACGAGCAGTACTTC.

The rearrangement joins TRBV29-1 to TRBJ2-1; no reliable D call. The germline CDR1 and CDR2 sequences are SQVTM and ANQGSEA. V lost 6 bases and J 0 bases, leaving 18 bases between the germline ends. This CDR3 comprises 16 residues. The CDR3 DNA follows: TGCAGCGTATATTTTACCGACGGTTACTCCTACAATGAGCAGTTCTTC. It codes for CSVYFTDGYSYNEQFF.

The chain carries TRBV7-8 and TRBJ1-3; no reliable D call. Trimming left V 1 base short and J 0 bases short, with 7 bases between. The CDR3 is 15 residues long. Germline V gene lookup returns CDR1 SGHVS and CDR2 FQNEAQ. DNA of the CDR3: TGTGCCAGCAGCTTAGGGGGATACTCTGGAAACACCATATATTTT. The encoded protein is CASSLGGYSGNTIYF.

The V and J genes are TRBV7-9 and TRBJ1-1; the D gene is possibly TRBD1 (6 bases). The length of the CDR3 is 15 residues. Trimming stripped 6 bases from V and 3 bases from J, with 17 bases between. CDR1 is SEHNR, CDR2 FQNEAQ, per germline (reference sequence). The CDR3 sequence is CASRQRDTRDTEAFF. CDR3 sequence (DNA): TGTGCCAGCAGACAGAGGGACACACGAGACACTGAAGCTTTCTTT.

The V gene is TRBV9, the J gene TRBJ2-2; 9 nucleotides match TRBD1. The V and J ends lost 3 bases and 1 base, in that order; junction bases with no gene match: 4. Germline V gene sequence: CDR1 SGDLS, CDR2 YYNGEE. This CDR3 spans 16 amino acids. The CDR3 sequence is CASSGGTGWNTGELFF. CDR3 DNA: TGTGCCAGCAGCGGGGGGACAGGGTGGAACACCGGGGAGCTGTTTTTT.

This clone occurred once. The chain recombines TRBV3-1 (or the pseudogene TRBV3-2) with TRBJ2-1; the D is unclear. The CDR3 has 13 residues. Trimming shortened V by 1 base and J by 12 bases, and 13 bases separated the two germline ends. Germline-derived CDR1 and CDR2 are LGHDT and YNNKEL (reference sequence). CDR3 nucleotide sequence: TGTGCCAGCAGCCAAGGGGCAACTGACGGGCAGTTCTTC. It is translated as CASSQGATDGQFF.

This clone was counted between two and nine times. The rearrangement joins TRBV15 to TRBJ2-7; D uncertain. Germline V gene sequence: CDR1 LNHNV, CDR2 YYDKDF (reference sequence). The V and J ends lost 1 base and 3 bases respectively, with 7 bases between them. The CDR3 sequence is 13 residues long. CDR3 in DNA: TGTGCCACCAGCAGAGGACTTGACTACGAGCAGTACTTC. It translates to CATSRGLDYEQYF.

J is TRBJ2-3 and V is TRBV19, with D hard to call. This CDR3 contains 14 residues. Per the germline V gene, CDR1 is LNHDA and CDR2 is SQIVND (reference sequence). V was cut by 1 base and J by 2 bases, with 7 bases left in between. The CDR3 here is CASSIGQHTDTQYF. DNA for the CDR3: TGTGCCAGTAGTATAGGTCAGCACACAGATACGCAGTATTTT.

This clone came up a few times. The chain carries TRBV5-1 and TRBJ2-1, with TRBD2 matching 7 bases. CDR3 size: 14 residues. V lost 4 bases and J lost 7; bases outside the gene matches: 8. Per germline, CDR1 SGHRS and CDR2 YFSETQ. The CDR3 DNA reads as TGCGCCAGCAGCGCGGGAGATCCAAGGAATGAGCAGTTCTTC. This gives the protein CASSAGDPRNEQFF.

This sequence joins TRBV6-2 or TRBV6-3 and TRBJ2-5; 7 bases agree with TRBD2. J lost 9 bases, V lost 6 bases, and 16 bases had no gene match. Germline-derived CDR1 and CDR2 are MNHEY and SVGEGT. The CDR3 covers 15 residues. The CDR3 bases are TGTGCCAGCAGCCAGACGGGGGGTTACGTACAGTCCCAGTACTTC. Translating it yields CASSQTGGYVQSQYF.

The chain links TRBV3-1 (or the pseudogene TRBV3-2) to TRBJ1-3, with 8 bases lining up with TRBD1. Germline CDR1 is LGHDT and CDR2 is YNNKEL (reference sequence). The CDR3 covers 19 residues. V lost 3 bases to trimming and J lost 3 bases; unmatched junction nucleotides: 16. In DNA form, the CDR3 reads TGTGCCAGCAGCCAGAATGGGCCCCCCAGGACAGGGAGTGGAAACACCATATATTTT. The encoded protein is CASSQNGPPRTGSGNTIYF.

The gene calls are TRBV4-1 and TRBJ2-2; 8 nucleotides align to TRBD1. The CDR3 has 16 amino acids. Per the germline V gene, CDR1 is MGHRA and CDR2 is YSYEKL. Trimming cost V 3 bases and J 2 bases; bases outside gene matches: 5. As DNA, the CDR3 is TGCGCCAGCAGCCACCTGGGACAGGAAAACACCGGGGAGCTGTTTTTT. Its translation is CASSHLGQENTGELFF.

A few counts support this clone. Other DNA variants within this sample encode the same CDR3. The V gene is TRBV27, the J gene TRBJ1-6; 9 bases match TRBD1. Germline V CDR1 and CDR2: MNHEY, SMNVEV (reference sequence). V was pared by 0 bases and J by 7 bases, with 1 base of the junction left unmatched. The CDR3 runs 15 residues. The CDR3 loop reads CASSLSGTGNSPLHF. The CDR3 DNA reads TGTGCCAGCAGTTTATCGGGGACAGGGAATTCACCCCTCCACTTT.

The chain uses TRBV27 and TRBJ2-1, with TRBD2 matching 8 bases. Trimming took 7 bases from V and 6 from J; bases not matched to a gene: 8. The CDR3 totals 14 residues. Per germline, CDR1 MNHEY and CDR2 SMNVEV (reference sequence). CDR3 in DNA: TGTGCCAGCACCGAACCCGGGGGGGGCAATGAGCAGTTCTTC. As protein: CASTEPGGGNEQFF.

This sequence joins TRBV7-9 and TRBJ1-1; D is undetermined. This CDR3 spans 12 amino acids. V was cut by 3 bases and J by 2 bases, with 4 bases left in between. Germline V gene sequence: CDR1 SEHNR, CDR2 FQNEAQ (reference sequence). The CDR3 DNA reads as TGTGCCAGCAGCTTTGCAAACACTGAAGCTTTCTTT. It codes for CASSFANTEAFF.

The chain combines TRBV19 with TRBJ2-3; no clear D gene. The CDR3 totals 15 residues. V lost 6 bases, J lost 2 bases, and 15 bases lay in between. Germline-derived CDR1 and CDR2 are LNHDA and SQIVND (reference sequence). CDR3 in DNA: TGTGCCAGTAGCGAAGGGCAGACTTACACAGATACGCAGTATTTT. It yields the protein CASSEGQTYTDTQYF.

This clone was counted between two and nine times. This rearrangement joins TRBV6-5 to TRBJ2-7; D is unclear. Trimming took off 6 bases at V and 0 bases at J, with 12 bases between the two ends. This CDR3 has 14 residues. The V gene's germline CDR1 is MNHEY and CDR2 SVGAGI. CDR3 sequence reads: CASSDTYNSYEQYF. The CDR3 region has the DNA TGTGCCAGCAGCGACACCTACAACTCCTACGAGCAGTACTTC.

The rearrangement joins TRBV7-9 to TRBJ1-5, with D unresolved. The CDR3 extends over 13 amino acids. CDR1 is SEHNR and CDR2 is FQNEAQ in the germline V gene (reference sequence). V was cut by 2 bases and J by 8 bases, with 10 bases left in between. The CDR3 loop reads CASSLSQEEPQHF. Written as DNA, the CDR3 is TGTGCCAGCAGCTTATCCCAGGAGGAGCCCCAGCATTTT.